This T cell receptor beta chain is drawn from a study of cytomegalovirus exposure and HLA in healthy donors. The PCR used 60 Vbeta and 13 Jbeta primers. Only in-frame clones appear in the TCRdb table, and some are missing; sequencing was by immunoSEQ multiplex PCR. In the table there are about 55,000 clones, nearly 85% of which are singletons. As to this clone: The target antigen is unknown.

Germline CDR1 reads SGDLS; CDR2 reads YYNGEE. This CDR3 comprises 13 residues. Germline trimming cut 4 bases from V and 4 bases from J; bases unmatched to any gene: 2. The study, taken as a whole, reports: In a later analysis, donors in an Asian-associated ancestry cluster reportedly had fewer N-insertions in productive TCRs than the cohort mean.

The sequenced material came from PBMCs. The clonotype originates from a man younger than 45 in good health and CMV-seronegative. This chain links TRBV9 with TRBJ1-3; 7 bases fit TRBD1. This CDR3 reads CASSPDRGNTIYF. CDR3 nucleotide sequence: TGTGCCAGCAGCCCGGACAGGGGAAACACCATATATTTT.